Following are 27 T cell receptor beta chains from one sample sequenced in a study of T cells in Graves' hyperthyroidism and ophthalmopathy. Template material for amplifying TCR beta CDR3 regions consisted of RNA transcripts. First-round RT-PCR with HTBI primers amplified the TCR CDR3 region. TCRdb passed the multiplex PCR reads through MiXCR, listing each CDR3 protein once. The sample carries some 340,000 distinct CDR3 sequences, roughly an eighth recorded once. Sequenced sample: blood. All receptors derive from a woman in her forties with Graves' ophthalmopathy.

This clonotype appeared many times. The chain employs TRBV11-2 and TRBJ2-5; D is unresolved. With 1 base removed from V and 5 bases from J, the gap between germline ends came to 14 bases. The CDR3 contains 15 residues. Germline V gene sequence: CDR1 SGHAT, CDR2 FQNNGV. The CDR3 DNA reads TGTGCCAGCAGCTTAGTCGCGAAGAGGCGGGAGACCCAGTACTTC. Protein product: CASSLVAKRRETQYF.

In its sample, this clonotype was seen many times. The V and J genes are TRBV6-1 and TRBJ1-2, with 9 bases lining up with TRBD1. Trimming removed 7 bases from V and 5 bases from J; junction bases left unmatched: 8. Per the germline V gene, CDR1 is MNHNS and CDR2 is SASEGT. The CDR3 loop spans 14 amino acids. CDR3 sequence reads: CASITDRGIYGYTF. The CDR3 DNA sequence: TGTGCCAGCATTACCGACAGGGGGATTTATGGCTACACCTTC.

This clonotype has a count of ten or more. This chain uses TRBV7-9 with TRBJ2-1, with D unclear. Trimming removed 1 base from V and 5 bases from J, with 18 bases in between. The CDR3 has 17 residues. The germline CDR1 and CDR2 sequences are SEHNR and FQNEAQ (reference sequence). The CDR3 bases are TGTGCCAGCAGCTTAGAGATGAGTGTCAGCGCCGACAATGAGCAGTTCTTC. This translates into CASSLEMSVSADNEQFF.

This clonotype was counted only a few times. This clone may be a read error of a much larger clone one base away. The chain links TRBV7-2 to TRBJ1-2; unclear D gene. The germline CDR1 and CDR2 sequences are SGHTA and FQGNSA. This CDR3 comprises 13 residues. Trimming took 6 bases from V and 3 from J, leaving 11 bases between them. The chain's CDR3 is CASSPESYYGYTF. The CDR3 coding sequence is TGTGCCAGCAGTCCAGAGTCCTACTATGGCTACACCTTC.

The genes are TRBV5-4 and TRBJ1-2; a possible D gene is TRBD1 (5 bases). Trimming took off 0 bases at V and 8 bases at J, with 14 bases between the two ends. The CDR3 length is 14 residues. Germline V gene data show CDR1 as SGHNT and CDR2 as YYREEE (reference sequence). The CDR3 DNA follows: TGTGCCAGCAGCTTGGCCACGTCAGGGAAAGGCTACACCTTC. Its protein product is CASSLATSGKGYTF.

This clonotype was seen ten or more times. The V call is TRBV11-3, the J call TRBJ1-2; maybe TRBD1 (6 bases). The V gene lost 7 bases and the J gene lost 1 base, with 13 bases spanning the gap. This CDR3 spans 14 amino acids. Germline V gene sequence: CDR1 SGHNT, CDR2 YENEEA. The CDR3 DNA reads TGTGCCAGCAAGGGGGGCGCGGATAACTATGGCTACACCTTC. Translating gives CASKGGADNYGYTF. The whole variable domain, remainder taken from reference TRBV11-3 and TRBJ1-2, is EAGVVQSPRYKIIEKKQPVAFWCNPISGHNTLYWYLQNLGQGPELLIRYENEEAVDDSQLPKDRFSAERLKGVDSTLKIQPAELGDSAVYLCASKGGADNYGYTFGSGTRLTVV.

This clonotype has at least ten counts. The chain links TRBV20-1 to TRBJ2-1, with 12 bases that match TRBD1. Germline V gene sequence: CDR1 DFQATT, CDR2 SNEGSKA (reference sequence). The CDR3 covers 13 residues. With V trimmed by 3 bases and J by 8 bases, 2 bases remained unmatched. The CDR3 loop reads CSARGTGGYEQFF. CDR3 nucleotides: TGCAGTGCTAGGGGGACAGGGGGCTATGAGCAGTTCTTC.

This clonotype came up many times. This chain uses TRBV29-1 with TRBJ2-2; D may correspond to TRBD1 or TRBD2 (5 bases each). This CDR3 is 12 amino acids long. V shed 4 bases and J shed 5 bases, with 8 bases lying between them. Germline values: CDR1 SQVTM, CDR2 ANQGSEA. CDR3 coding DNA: TGCAGCGTTGGGGGGTCAACCGGGGAGCTGTTTTTT. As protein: CSVGGSTGELFF.

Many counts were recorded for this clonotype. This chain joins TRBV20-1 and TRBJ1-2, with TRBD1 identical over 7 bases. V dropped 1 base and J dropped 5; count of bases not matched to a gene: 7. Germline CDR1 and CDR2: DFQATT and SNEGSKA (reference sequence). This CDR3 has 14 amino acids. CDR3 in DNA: TGCAGTGCTAGAGTAACCGGGACAGATTATGGCTACACCTTC. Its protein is CSARVTGTDYGYTF.

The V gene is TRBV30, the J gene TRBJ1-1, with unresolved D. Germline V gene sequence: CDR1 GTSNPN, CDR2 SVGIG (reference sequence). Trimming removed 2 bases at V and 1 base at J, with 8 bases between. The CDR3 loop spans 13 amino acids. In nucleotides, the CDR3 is TGTGCCTGGAGTAATAAGGGGAACACTGAAGCTTTCTTT. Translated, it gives CAWSNKGNTEAFF. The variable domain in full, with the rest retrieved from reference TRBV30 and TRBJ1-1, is SQTIHQWPATLVQPVGSPLSLECTVEGTSNPNLYWYRQAAGRGLQLLFYSVGIGQISSEVPQNLSASRPQDRQFILSSKKLLLSDSGFYLCAWSNKGNTEAFFGQGTRLTVV.

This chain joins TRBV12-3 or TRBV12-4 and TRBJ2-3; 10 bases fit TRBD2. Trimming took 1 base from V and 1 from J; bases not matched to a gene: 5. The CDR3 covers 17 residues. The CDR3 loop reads CASSLVVGTSGTDTQYF. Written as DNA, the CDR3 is TGTGCCAGCAGTTTAGTTGTTGGGACTAGCGGCACAGATACGCAGTATTTT.

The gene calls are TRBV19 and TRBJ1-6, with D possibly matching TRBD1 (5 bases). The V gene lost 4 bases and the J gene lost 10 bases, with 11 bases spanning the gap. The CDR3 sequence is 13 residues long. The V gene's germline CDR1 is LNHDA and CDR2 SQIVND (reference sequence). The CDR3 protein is CASSTGSRSPLHF. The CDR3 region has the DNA TGTGCCAGTAGTACAGGGAGCAGATCACCCCTCCACTTT. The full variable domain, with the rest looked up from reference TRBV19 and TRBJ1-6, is DGGITQSPKYLFRKEGQNVTLSCEQNLNHDAMYWYRQDPGQGLRLIYYSQIVNDFQKGDIAEGYSVSREKKESFPLTVTSAQKNPTAFYLCASSTGSRSPLHFGNGTRLTVT.

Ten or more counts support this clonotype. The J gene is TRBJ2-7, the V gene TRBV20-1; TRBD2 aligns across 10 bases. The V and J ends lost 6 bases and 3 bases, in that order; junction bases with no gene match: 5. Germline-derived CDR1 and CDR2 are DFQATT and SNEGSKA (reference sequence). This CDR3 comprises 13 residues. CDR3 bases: TGCAGTGCGGTACTAGCGGGGAGCTACGAGCAGTACTTC. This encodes CSAVLAGSYEQYF.

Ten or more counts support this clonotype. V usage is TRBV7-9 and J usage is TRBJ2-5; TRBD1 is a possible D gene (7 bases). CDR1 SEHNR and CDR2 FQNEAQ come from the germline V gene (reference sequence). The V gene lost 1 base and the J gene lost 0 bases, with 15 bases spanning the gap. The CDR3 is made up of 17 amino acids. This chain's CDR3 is CASSLGIGGGHQETQYF. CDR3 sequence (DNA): TGTGCCAGCAGCTTAGGAATTGGAGGGGGCCACCAAGAGACCCAGTACTTC.

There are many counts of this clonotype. CDR3 residues: CASSYGVAGYGYTF. The DNA for the CDR3 is TGTGCCAGTAGTTATGGCGTAGCAGGCTATGGCTACACCTTC. The rearrangement joins TRBV19 to TRBJ1-2; no reliable D call. The CDR3 is 14 amino acids. Trimming left V 5 bases short and J 4 bases short, with 14 bases between. CDR1 is LNHDA and CDR2 is SQIVND in the germline V gene (reference sequence).

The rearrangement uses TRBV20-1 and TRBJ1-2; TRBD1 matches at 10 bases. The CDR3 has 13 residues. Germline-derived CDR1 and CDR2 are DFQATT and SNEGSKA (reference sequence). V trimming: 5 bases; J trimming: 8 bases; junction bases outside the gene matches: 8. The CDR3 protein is CSAEPRTGGGYTF. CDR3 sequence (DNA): TGCAGTGCTGAACCCCGGACAGGGGGAGGCTACACCTTC.

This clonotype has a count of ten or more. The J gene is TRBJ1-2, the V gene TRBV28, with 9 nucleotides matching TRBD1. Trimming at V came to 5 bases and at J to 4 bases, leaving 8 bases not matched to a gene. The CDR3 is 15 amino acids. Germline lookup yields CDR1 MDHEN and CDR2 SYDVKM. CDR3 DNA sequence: TGTGCCAGCAGTGCCGGGACAGGGAGAGCCTATGGCTACACCTTC. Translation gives CASSAGTGRAYGYTF.

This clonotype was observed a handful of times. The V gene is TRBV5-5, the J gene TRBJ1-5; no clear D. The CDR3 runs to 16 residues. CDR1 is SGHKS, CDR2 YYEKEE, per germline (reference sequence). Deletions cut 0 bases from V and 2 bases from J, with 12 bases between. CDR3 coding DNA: TGTGCCAGCAGCTTGGCCGGAATGAGAGGCAATCAGCCCCAGCATTTT. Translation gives CASSLAGMRGNQPQHF.

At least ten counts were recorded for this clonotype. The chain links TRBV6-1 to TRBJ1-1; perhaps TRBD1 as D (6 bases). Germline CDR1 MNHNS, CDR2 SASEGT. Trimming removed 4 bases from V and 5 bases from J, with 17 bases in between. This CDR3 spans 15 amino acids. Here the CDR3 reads CASSVEGGAWTEAFF. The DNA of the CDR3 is TGTGCCAGCAGTGTGGAGGGGGGGGCTTGGACTGAAGCTTTCTTT.

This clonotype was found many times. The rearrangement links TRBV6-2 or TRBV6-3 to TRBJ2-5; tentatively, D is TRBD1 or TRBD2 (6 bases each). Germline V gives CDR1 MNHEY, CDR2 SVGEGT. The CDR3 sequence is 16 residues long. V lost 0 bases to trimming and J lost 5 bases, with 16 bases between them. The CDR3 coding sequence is TGTGCCAGCAGTTACTCCGCGGGACACCGGGAGGAGACCCAGTACTTC. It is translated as CASSYSAGHREETQYF.

CDR3 residues: CASSPWTDSNTEAFF. The CDR3 DNA sequence: TGTGCCAGCAGCCCCTGGACCGACAGTAACACTGAAGCTTTCTTT. This chain uses TRBV12-3 or TRBV12-4 with TRBJ1-1, with D possibly being TRBD1 (5 bases). The CDR3 length is 15 residues. Trimming cost V 6 bases and J 2 bases, with 16 bases left between them.

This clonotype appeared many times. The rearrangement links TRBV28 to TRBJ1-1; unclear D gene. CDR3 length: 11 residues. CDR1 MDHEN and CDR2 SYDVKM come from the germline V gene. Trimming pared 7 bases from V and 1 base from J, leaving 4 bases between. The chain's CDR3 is CASTQNTEAFF. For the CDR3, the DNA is TGTGCCAGCACCCAGAACACTGAAGCTTTCTTT.

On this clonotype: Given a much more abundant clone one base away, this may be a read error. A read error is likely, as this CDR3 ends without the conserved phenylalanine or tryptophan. The CDR3, as DNA: TGTGCCAGCAGTCCAGGGACAGGGGGCGGCTATGGCTACACCTCC. Its protein product is CASSPGTGGGYGYTS. J is TRBJ1-2 and V is TRBV28; TRBD1 agrees at 12 bases. Germline V CDR1 and CDR2: MDHEN, SYDVKM. The CDR3 is 15 residues long. With 5 bases clipped from V and 4 bases from J, the junction kept 5 bases outside the gene matches.

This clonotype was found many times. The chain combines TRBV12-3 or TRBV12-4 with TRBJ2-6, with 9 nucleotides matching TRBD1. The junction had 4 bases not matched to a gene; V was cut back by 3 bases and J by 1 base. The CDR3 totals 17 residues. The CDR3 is CASSLGQGASGANVLTF. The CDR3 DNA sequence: TGTGCCAGCAGTTTGGGACAGGGAGCGTCTGGGGCCAACGTCCTGACTTTC.

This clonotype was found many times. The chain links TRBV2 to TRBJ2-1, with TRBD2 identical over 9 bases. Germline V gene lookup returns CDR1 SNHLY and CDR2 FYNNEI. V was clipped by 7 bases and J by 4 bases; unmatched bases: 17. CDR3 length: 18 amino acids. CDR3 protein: CASKGSGAGGHPYNEQFF. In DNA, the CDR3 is TGTGCCAGCAAAGGGAGTGGAGCGGGAGGCCACCCTTACAATGAGCAGTTCTTC.

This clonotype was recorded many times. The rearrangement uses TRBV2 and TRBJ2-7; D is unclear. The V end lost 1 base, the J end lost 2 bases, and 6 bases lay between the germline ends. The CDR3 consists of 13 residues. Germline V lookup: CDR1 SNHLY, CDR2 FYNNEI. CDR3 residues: CASSEGYPYEQYF. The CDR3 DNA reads TGTGCCAGCAGTGAAGGGTATCCCTACGAGCAGTACTTC.

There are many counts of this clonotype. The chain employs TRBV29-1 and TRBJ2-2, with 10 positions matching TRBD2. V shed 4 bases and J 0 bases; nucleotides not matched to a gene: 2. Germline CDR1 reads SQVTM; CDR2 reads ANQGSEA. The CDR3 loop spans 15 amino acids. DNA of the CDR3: TGCAGCGTTGCGGGGACTAGCGCGAACACCGGGGAGCTGTTTTTT. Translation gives CSVAGTSANTGELFF.